The 15 T cell receptor beta chains listed next were all sequenced from one sample in a study of blood T cells in healthy people across ages. A second PCR of 7 to 11 cycles used a sample-barcoded 5' primer and a J-beta primer mix. One entry per CDR3 protein, called by TCRdb with MiXCR from the 5' RACE reads. This table has approximately 800,000 distinct CDR3 sequences, about 53% appearing once. The source material was blood. Source of these receptors: a man older than 75 in good health.

Points on this clonotype: The junction and the germline gene differ at one end; a read error may be behind it. This sequence joins TRBV10-2 and TRBJ2-3; 10 bases fit TRBD2. The CDR3 consists of 17 residues. Germline CDR1 reads WSHSY; CDR2 reads SAAADI. The CDR3 DNA reads as TGCACCAGCAGTGACACACTACGCCTAGCGGGAGAAAGATACGCGTATTTT. It codes for CTSSDTLRLAGERYAYF.

This chain joins TRBV9 and TRBJ2-1; 10 nucleotides align to TRBD2. The length of the CDR3 is 16 residues. The germline V gene has CDR1 SGDLS and CDR2 YYNGEE. V trimming: 0 bases; J trimming: 6 bases; junction bases outside the gene matches: 6. Here the CDR3 reads CASSVGNSGRLNEQFF. The CDR3 nucleotides read TGTGCCAGCAGCGTAGGAAATAGCGGGAGGCTCAATGAGCAGTTCTTC.

This clonotype has only a few counts. Here the CDR3 reads CANQAGRGYNEQFF. DNA of the CDR3: TGTGCCAACCAGGCGGGCAGGGGTTACAATGAGCAGTTCTTC. The chain has TRBV28 and TRBJ2-1; D is possibly TRBD1 (6 bases). Trimming cost V 10 bases and J 4 bases, with 17 bases left between them. CDR3 length: 14 amino acids. Germline CDR1 reads MDHEN; CDR2 reads SYDVKM. The full variable domain, completed using reference TRBV28 and TRBJ2-1, is DVKVTQSSRYLVKRTGEKVFLECVQDMDHENMFWYRQDPGLGLRLIYFSYDVKMKEKGDIPEGYSVSREKKERFSLILESASTNQTSMYLCANQAGRGYNEQFFGPGTRLTVL.

The rearrangement links TRBV12-3 or TRBV12-4 to TRBJ2-7; 7 positions match TRBD2. The assigned J gene may be wrong: the sequence end matches TRBJ2-1 better. CDR3 length: 14 residues. DNA for the CDR3: TGTGCCAGCACCCGGGGAGGGGTGGAGAATGAGCAGTTCTTC. This gives the protein CASTRGGVENEQFF.

The chain joins TRBV29-1 to TRBJ2-5; TRBD2 matches 9 bases. The V gene end was trimmed by 2 bases and the J gene end by 4 bases; junction bases not matched to a gene: 14. From germline, CDR1 is SQVTM and CDR2 ANQGSEA. The CDR3 has 17 residues. CDR3 DNA sequence: TGCAGCGTTGAACGACCGGGGCTAGCGGGATTGGGAGAGACCCAGTACTTC. Translated: CSVERPGLAGLGETQYF.

This clonotype was counted only a few times. The genes are TRBV10-3 and TRBJ2-7; a weak D match, TRBD2 (5 bases). Germline V gives CDR1 ENHRY, CDR2 SYGVKD. The CDR3 runs to 14 residues. The germline V and J ends were trimmed by 4 bases and 0 bases, with 10 bases remaining between them. The CDR3 DNA sequence: TGTGCCATCAGTGGCACGGGGATCTCCTACGAGCAGTACTTC. It specifies CAISGTGISYEQYF.

V is TRBV20-1 and J is TRBJ2-7; 8 bases are shared with TRBD2. With V trimmed by 2 bases and J by 7 bases, 13 bases remained unmatched. The V gene's germline CDR1 is DFQATT and CDR2 SNEGSKA (reference sequence). This CDR3 comprises 15 residues. The CDR3 loop reads CSARSSGSGYNEQYF. The CDR3, as DNA: TGCAGTGCTAGATCCAGCGGGAGTGGGTACAATGAGCAGTACTTC.

This clonotype was detected once. This rearrangement joins TRBV5-1 to TRBJ1-2, with a possible D match to TRBD1 (5 bases). V lost 4 bases, J lost 6 bases, and 16 bases lay in between. The CDR3 has 14 residues. Germline CDR1 SGHRS, CDR2 YFSETQ. The CDR3 is CASSLGVAGNGYTF. The CDR3 coding sequence is TGCGCCAGCAGCCTGGGGGTGGCCGGGAATGGCTACACCTTC. The complete variable domain, with remaining parts taken from reference TRBV5-1 and TRBJ1-2, reads KAGVTQTPRYLIKTRGQQVTLSCSPISGHRSVSWYQQTPGQGLQFLFEYFSETQRNKGNFPGRFSGRQFSNSRSEMNVSTLELGDSALYLCASSLGVAGNGYTFGSGTRLTVV.

The chain joins TRBV10-3 to TRBJ1-2; 8 bases line up with TRBD1. Germline assignment: CDR1 ENHRY and CDR2 SYGVKD. This CDR3 has 16 amino acids. Unmatched junction bases numbered 13, after V lost 7 bases and J lost 3 bases. CDR3 coding DNA: TGTGCCATCAAGGATAGGAGGCAGGGGGCCGACTATGGCTACACCTTC. Its translation: CAIKDRRQGADYGYTF.

The chain has TRBV13 and TRBJ2-4; possible D gene TRBD1, 6 bases. CDR1 and CDR2 (germline): PRHDT, FYEKMQ (reference sequence). CDR3 length: 19 residues. V was shortened by 5 bases and J by 6 bases, with 29 bases between the two germline ends. The CDR3, as DNA: TGTGCCAGCAGCCCCAGCGTCACACATACCGGGACACGGGTAAACATTCAGTACTTC. Its translation is CASSPSVTHTGTRVNIQYF.

The chain couples TRBV7-9 to TRBJ2-7, with TRBD1 matching over 8 bases. The CDR3 is 15 residues long. The J segment lost 0 bases and the V segment lost 5 bases, leaving 6 bases of the junction unmatched. The germline V gene has CDR1 SEHNR and CDR2 FQNEAQ (reference sequence). CDR3 DNA: TGTGCCAGCAGCCAGAAGGACAGGGCCTCCTACGAGCAGTACTTC. Protein sequence: CASSQKDRASYEQYF. Full variable domain (remainder filled in from reference TRBV7-9 and TRBJ2-7): DTGVSQNPRHKITKRGQNVTFRCDPISEHNRLYWYRQTLGQGPEFLTYFQNEAQLEKSRLLSDRFSAERPKGSFSTLEIQRTEQGDSAMYLCASSQKDRASYEQYFGPGTRLTVT.

CDR3 in amino acids: CASSLGVRAGAYEQYF. The CDR3, as DNA: TGTGCCAGCAGTTTAGGTGTCCGAGCGGGGGCCTACGAGCAGTACTTC. The chain links TRBV28 to TRBJ2-7, with 8 bases matching TRBD2. This CDR3 comprises 16 residues. The J segment lost 2 bases and the V segment lost 2 bases, leaving 8 bases of the junction unmatched. The germline CDR1 and CDR2 sequences are MDHEN and SYDVKM.

The chain joins TRBV20-1 to TRBJ2-1; no clear D gene. V was shortened by 1 base and J by 6 bases, with 10 bases between the two germline ends. The CDR3 spans 13 residues. Germline lookup yields CDR1 DFQATT and CDR2 SNEGSKA (reference sequence). The CDR3 sequence: CSARANKGNEQFF. The CDR3 DNA reads as TGCAGTGCTAGAGCCAACAAGGGCAATGAGCAGTTCTTC.

V gene TRBV3-1 combines with J gene TRBJ1-2; D not resolved. The CDR3 totals 14 residues. The germline V gene encodes CDR1 LGHDT and CDR2 YNNKEL (reference sequence). Between the trimmed V and J ends, which lost 4 bases and 4 bases, there was a span of 13 bases. The DNA of the CDR3 is TGTGCCAGCAGCCGGACGGCAGGTATCTATGGCTACACCTTC. It is translated as CASSRTAGIYGYTF.

V is TRBV3-1 and J is TRBJ2-3, with 10 nucleotides matching TRBD2. The germline V gene encodes CDR1 LGHDT and CDR2 YNNKEL (reference sequence). With 2 bases clipped from V and 14 bases from J, the junction kept 16 bases outside the gene matches. CDR3 length equals 16 residues. Here the CDR3 reads CASSQRGLAVGGYAYF. In DNA form, the CDR3 reads TGTGCCAGCAGCCAACGAGGACTAGCGGTCGGTGGATACGCGTATTTT.